Following are 5 T cell receptor beta chains from one sample sequenced in a study of identical twins. One entry per CDR3 protein results from TCRdb running MiXCR on the 5' RACE reads. The repertoire has approximately 230,000 distinct CDR3 sequences, 5.5% to 7.5% of them found once; the top ten carry roughly 15%. The same specimen was also included in a second study, on T cells expressing NK-cell markers.

Sample: CD8+ T cells sorted from blood. These receptor sequences come from a woman in her late teens or twenties in good health.

The rearrangement links TRBV7-9 to TRBJ2-3; 7 nucleotides line up with TRBD2. The CDR3 runs to 16 residues. Losses at the gene ends were 5 bases for V and 1 base for J; bases not matched to a gene: 9. Germline CDR1 reads SEHNR; CDR2 reads FQNEAQ (reference sequence). CDR3 DNA sequence: TGTGCCAGCAGCCAAAGTCTGGCGGGAGGCACAGATACGCAGTATTTT. This codes for CASSQSLAGGTDTQYF.

The chain couples TRBV6-1 to TRBJ2-7; 11 bases match TRBD2. Trimming removed 3 bases from V and 3 bases from J; junction bases left unmatched: 4. The CDR3 has 15 residues. CDR1 is MNHNS, CDR2 SASEGT, per germline. CDR3 nucleotides: TGTGCCAGCAGTGAGGTAGCGGGGGGGCACTACGAGCAGTACTTC. Amino acids: CASSEVAGGHYEQYF.

The V call is TRBV3-1, the J call TRBJ2-7; TRBD2 aligns across 10 bases. Per the germline V gene, CDR1 is LGHDT and CDR2 is YNNKEL (reference sequence). CDR3 length: 14 residues. The junction had 5 bases not matched to a gene; V was cut back by 3 bases and J by 6 bases. As DNA, the CDR3 is TGTGCCAGCAGCCAGAGGGGACTAGCGAGCGAGCAGTACTTC. Its translation: CASSQRGLASEQYF.

This clonotype was seen more than once but under ten times. The J gene is TRBJ2-3, the V gene TRBV12-3 or TRBV12-4, with 14 bases fitting TRBD2. The length of the CDR3 is 17 residues. After removal of 6 bases from V and 7 bases from J, the junction contained 12 bases not matched to a gene. The CDR3 reads CASRGTGTSGGPHTQYF. The CDR3 DNA is TGTGCCAGCAGGGGAACCGGGACTAGCGGGGGACCGCATACGCAGTATTTT.

This clonotype came up many times. This chain connects TRBV14 to TRBJ1-2; D perhaps matches TRBD1 (5 bases). The CDR3 consists of 13 residues. The V gene's germline CDR1 is SGHDN and CDR2 FVKESK. V shed 1 base and J shed 3 bases, with 6 bases lying between them. The CDR3 nucleotides read TGTGCCAGCAGCCAAGGGGGGTACTATGGCTACACCTTC. This encodes CASSQGGYYGYTF.